Following are 28 T cell receptor beta chains from one sample sequenced in a study of naive and memory T cell subsets. The SP2 primer and nested alpha and beta constant region primers amplified ligated cDNA in four rounds. TCRdb ran MiXCR on the 5' RACE reads and lists one entry per CDR3 protein. The sample consists of tens of thousands of distinct CDR3 sequences, under 10% of them appearing once. A UMI-containing oligonucleotide was joined by 3' ligation to the TCR cDNA template. These receptors were obtained from a female donor in good health.

This clonotype was counted between two and nine times. This chain joins TRBV20-1 and TRBJ1-5; no firm D call. This CDR3 spans 12 amino acids. The germline V gene has CDR1 DFQATT and CDR2 SNEGSKA (reference sequence). V lost 6 bases to trimming and J lost 7 bases, with 13 bases between them. The CDR3 here is CSATSSTQPQHF. CDR3 nucleotides: TGCAGTGCCACGAGTTCGACCCAGCCCCAGCATTTT.

This chain uses TRBV6-1 with TRBJ2-2; unclear D gene. The length of the CDR3 is 15 residues. V lost 1 base and J 6 bases, leaving 12 bases between the germline ends. Germline V CDR1 and CDR2: MNHNS, SASEGT. CDR3 in DNA: TGTGCCAGCAGTGAAGTCGTTAGGGCGTCCGGGGAGCTGTTTTTT. Its translation is CASSEVVRASGELFF.

This clonotype was counted ten times or more. The chain uses TRBV11-3 and TRBJ2-2; D gene uncertain. Germline CDR1 SGHNT, CDR2 YENEEA. V shed 0 bases and J shed 4 bases, with 9 bases lying between them. The CDR3 covers 15 residues. The chain's CDR3 is CASSLEYGPTGELFF. CDR3 nucleotide sequence: TGTGCCAGCAGCTTAGAGTATGGTCCCACCGGGGAGCTGTTTTTT.

As for this clonotype: One end of the junction does not line up with germline, which may come from a read error. The chain joins TRBV7-7 to TRBJ2-1; 11 nucleotides line up with TRBD1. Germline V gene sequence: CDR1 SSHAT, CDR2 FNYEAQ (reference sequence). This CDR3 has 15 amino acids. The CDR3 region is CASSPAGTGGNEQFF. In nucleotides, the CDR3 is TGTGCTAGCAGCCCGGCCGGGACAGGGGGCAATGAGCAGTTCTTC.

This clonotype came up many times. The V call is TRBV4-2, the J call TRBJ1-2, with TRBD1 identical over 9 bases. The length of the CDR3 is 14 residues. Per the germline V gene, CDR1 is LGHNA and CDR2 is YNFKEQ. V lost 2 bases, J lost 4 bases, and 2 bases stayed unmatched. This CDR3 reads CASSQPGQGYGYTF. CDR3 bases: TGTGCCAGCAGCCAACCGGGACAGGGCTATGGCTACACCTTC.

This clonotype was detected many times. CDR3 sequence reads: CAISEDRTGNTIYF. CDR3 nucleotides: TGTGCCATCAGTGAGGACAGAACTGGAAACACCATATATTTT. The V and J genes are TRBV10-3 and TRBJ1-3; D possibly corresponds to TRBD1 (5 bases). The CDR3 is 14 amino acids. CDR1 is ENHRY, CDR2 SYGVKD, per germline. The ends were cut back, 2 bases at V and 2 bases at J, with 7 bases in the middle.

This clonotype was detected ten times or more. V and J are TRBV2 and TRBJ1-5; D is unclear. Trimming took off 2 bases at V and 7 bases at J, with 6 bases between the two ends. CDR1 and CDR2 from the germline V gene are SNHLY and FYNNEI. This CDR3 spans 12 amino acids. CDR3: CASSERAQPQHF. The CDR3 bases are TGTGCCAGCAGTGAAAGGGCCCAGCCCCAGCATTTT.

This clonotype was recorded a few times. This may come from a read error, since a much larger clone is one base off. The chain has TRBV20-1 and TRBJ1-2; tentative D call: TRBD1 (5 bases). Germline V gives CDR1 DFQATT, CDR2 SNEGSKA (reference sequence). This CDR3 has 16 residues. The CDR3 loop reads CSAMNPRWGRNYGDTF. The CDR3 nucleotides are TGCAGTGCTATGAACCCCCGATGGGGGAGAAACTATGGCGACACCTTC.

This clonotype was seen at least ten times. This chain joins TRBV7-3 and TRBJ1-1, with D perhaps TRBD1 (6 bases). From germline, CDR1 is SGHTA and CDR2 FQGTGA. V was cut by 3 bases and J by 3 bases, with 8 bases left in between. The CDR3 is 13 amino acids. The CDR3 sequence is CASSFSGDTEAFF. The CDR3 bases are TGTGCCAGCAGCTTTTCAGGGGACACTGAAGCTTTCTTT.

This clonotype came up many times. The gene calls are TRBV12-3 or TRBV12-4 and TRBJ1-1, with a weak D call TRBD1 (5 bases). The CDR3 loop spans 15 amino acids. The germline V and J ends were trimmed by 5 bases and 5 bases, with 18 bases remaining between them. CDR3 bases: TGTGCCAGCAGTCCTGACGGGGGGGTGAGAACTGAAGCTTTCTTT. Its protein product is CASSPDGGVRTEAFF.

This clonotype showed up many times. The chain couples TRBV7-9 to TRBJ1-2; TRBD1 matches 7 bases. Germline V gene data show CDR1 as SEHNR and CDR2 as FQNEAQ (reference sequence). Trimming cost V 5 bases and J 8 bases; bases outside gene matches: 5. The CDR3 extends over 12 amino acids. The CDR3 spells CASSQTGQGYTF. The DNA for the CDR3 is TGTGCCAGCAGCCAGACGGGACAGGGCTACACCTTC.

This clonotype was seen at least ten times. The chain couples TRBV29-1 to TRBJ1-2; unclear D gene. Germline V CDR1 and CDR2: SQVTM, ANQGSEA. CDR3 length: 14 residues. The V and J ends lost 3 bases and 8 bases respectively, with 19 bases between them. The CDR3 nucleotides read TGCAGCGTTGACAGGAGAGACACAGCGGGCGGCTACACCTTC. Protein product: CSVDRRDTAGGYTF.

This clonotype turned up a few times. The chain employs TRBV5-8 and TRBJ2-3; possible D gene TRBD1, 6 bases. Germline assignment: CDR1 SGHTS and CDR2 YDEGEE. Trimming cost V 4 bases and J 0 bases, with 15 bases left between them. This CDR3 is 16 amino acids long. CDR3 residues: CASSKTTGLSTDTQYF. CDR3 in DNA: TGTGCCAGCAGCAAAACGACAGGACTCAGCACAGATACGCAGTATTTT. Supplemented by reference TRBV5-8 and TRBJ2-3, the full variable domain reads EAGVTQSPTHLIKTRGQQATLRCSPISGHTSVYWYQQALGLGLQFLLWYDEGEERNRGNFPPRFSGRQFPNYSSELNVNALELEDSALYLCASSKTTGLSTDTQYFGPGTRLTVL.

This clonotype was counted many times. The chain employs TRBV29-1 and TRBJ2-3, with D uncertain. CDR1 and CDR2 from the germline V gene are SQVTM and ANQGSEA. This CDR3 comprises 9 residues. Deletions cut 3 bases from V and 9 bases from J, with 4 bases between. In DNA form, the CDR3 reads TGCAGCGTTGATTCCACGCAGTATTTT. Translation: CSVDSTQYF.

This clonotype was observed a few times. This chain connects TRBV9 to TRBJ2-2; D call uncertain. CDR1 is SGDLS, CDR2 YYNGEE, per germline. V lost 4 bases, J lost 6 bases, and 7 bases lay in between. This CDR3 contains 12 residues. CDR3 in DNA: TGTGCCAGCAGCTCGAGGCCCGGGGAGCTGTTTTTT. Protein sequence: CASSSRPGELFF. Complete variable domain (other parts from reference TRBV9 and TRBJ2-2): DSGVTQTPKHLITATGQRVTLRCSPRSGDLSVYWYQQSLDQGLQFLIQYYNGEERAKGNILERFSAQQFPDLHSELNLSSLELGDSALYFCASSSRPGELFFGEGSRLTVL.

This clonotype has only a few counts. The V call is TRBV19, the J call TRBJ1-2, with D possibly TRBD1 on 6 matching bases. CDR1 is LNHDA, CDR2 SQIVND, per germline (reference sequence). V lost 6 bases to trimming and J lost 5 bases, with 22 bases between them. The CDR3 is 16 amino acids. This chain's CDR3 is CASSIGIQGGWYGYTF. The CDR3 DNA sequence: TGTGCCAGTAGCATCGGGATACAGGGTGGATGGTATGGCTACACCTTC.

This clonotype was picked up a small number of times. V and J are TRBV20-1 and TRBJ2-7, with D unresolved. Germline V gene lookup returns CDR1 DFQATT and CDR2 SNEGSKA (reference sequence). The CDR3 contains 12 residues. Trimming took 3 bases from V and 3 from J, leaving 9 bases between them. CDR3 residues: CSARAIGYEQYF. In nucleotides, the CDR3 is TGCAGTGCTAGGGCAATAGGCTACGAGCAGTACTTC.

V and J are TRBV19 and TRBJ2-6; D possibly corresponds to TRBD1 (6 bases). The CDR3 loop spans 15 amino acids. Germline CDR1 LNHDA, CDR2 SQIVND (reference sequence). With 4 bases removed from V and 0 bases from J, the gap between germline ends came to 7 bases. This CDR3 is CASSRTDSGANVLTF. CDR3 DNA: TGTGCCAGTAGTAGGACAGACTCTGGGGCCAACGTCCTGACTTTC.

Only a few counts were recorded for this clonotype. The chain combines TRBV21-1 with TRBJ2-7; the DNA was not used to check the table's D call, TRBD2. TRBV21-1 is an annotated pseudogene. The CDR3 consists of 15 residues. CDR3 DNA sequence: TGTGCCAGCAGCAACCGCTGCGGGGGGCCCTACGAGCAGTACTTC. Translated: CASSNRCGGPYEQYF.

This chain connects TRBV11-2 to TRBJ2-4; possible D gene TRBD2, 5 bases. The germline CDR1 and CDR2 sequences are SGHAT and FQNNGV. The V gene lost 5 bases and the J gene lost 1 base, with 21 bases spanning the gap. The CDR3 totals 18 residues. CDR3 in amino acids: CASSPRGSGNGAKNIQYF. The CDR3, as DNA: TGTGCCAGCAGCCCCCGAGGGTCCGGGAACGGGGCCAAAAACATTCAGTACTTC.

This clonotype has more than one count but fewer than ten. The rearrangement uses TRBV3-2 and TRBJ1-5; TRBD1 is taken as the D call from the table, unchecked against the DNA. TRBV3-2 is listed as a pseudogene. The CDR3 totals 16 residues. The CDR3 sequence is CASRTSTGALEQPQHF. The CDR3 DNA reads TGTGCCAGCAGGACATCGACAGGGGCGTTAGAACAGCCCCAGCATTTT.

The V and J genes are TRBV11-2 and TRBJ2-3; D might be TRBD2 (5 bases). Trimming took off 2 bases at V and 5 bases at J, with 14 bases between the two ends. Looked up from germline, CDR1 is SGHAT and CDR2 is FQNNGV. The CDR3 extends over 15 amino acids. The CDR3 DNA sequence: TGTGCCAGCAGCTTACATATTAGCGTCGAAGATACGCAGTATTTT. It specifies CASSLHISVEDTQYF.

This clonotype showed up just a few times. The V gene is TRBV20-1, the J gene TRBJ2-7, with D possibly matching TRBD2 (5 bases). The CDR3 sequence is 13 residues long. Germline CDR1 and CDR2: DFQATT and SNEGSKA (reference sequence). V was shortened by 3 bases and J by 4 bases, with 13 bases between the two germline ends. Written as DNA, the CDR3 is TGCAGTGCTAGTAGGTCGGGAAGGTACGAGCAGTACTTC. It codes for CSASRSGRYEQYF.

V gene TRBV20-1 combines with J gene TRBJ2-3; D call uncertain. The CDR3 contains 18 residues. V lost 6 bases and J 4 bases, leaving 29 bases between the germline ends. Germline values: CDR1 DFQATT, CDR2 SNEGSKA (reference sequence). CDR3 bases: TGCAGTGCCCTTTTGGAAGGTATTTGGCGAATTAACCCAGATACGCAGTATTTT. It is translated as CSALLEGIWRINPDTQYF.

The table lists this clonotype with a few counts. This sequence joins TRBV7-2 and TRBJ2-2, with D uncertain. Germline CDR1 and CDR2: SGHTA and FQGNSA. This CDR3 region has 14 residues. V was pared by 3 bases and J by 2 bases, with 7 bases between. The CDR3 DNA follows: TGTGCCAGCAGCTTCCTTATAAACACCGGGGAGCTGTTTTTT. As protein: CASSFLINTGELFF.

V and J are TRBV11-2 and TRBJ1-1; no reliable D call. CDR3 length equals 15 residues. V lost 5 bases to trimming and J lost 1 base, with 14 bases between them. The germline CDR1 and CDR2 sequences are SGHAT and FQNNGV. This CDR3 reads CASSGIREGNTEAFF. As DNA, the CDR3 is TGTGCCAGCAGCGGCATCCGCGAGGGGAACACTGAAGCTTTCTTT.

J is TRBJ1-5 and V is TRBV19, with TRBD1 identical over 7 bases. Germline V gene lookup returns CDR1 LNHDA and CDR2 SQIVND (reference sequence). CDR3 size: 15 residues. Losses at the gene ends were 4 bases for V and 6 bases for J; bases not matched to a gene: 9. CDR3 amino acids: CASSSDRDSGQPQHF. The CDR3 region has the DNA TGTGCCAGTAGTAGCGACAGGGACTCTGGTCAGCCCCAGCATTTT.

This clonotype has at least ten counts. The CDR3 protein is CASSRDTTDTQYF. The CDR3 DNA reads TGTGCCAGCAGTCGGGACACCACAGATACGCAGTATTTT. The rearrangement links TRBV28 to TRBJ2-3; tentative D call: TRBD1 (6 bases). Trimming stripped 5 bases from V and 2 bases from J, with 8 bases between. CDR1 and CDR2 from the germline V gene are MDHEN and SYDVKM. This CDR3 has 13 residues. The full variable domain, its missing parts supplied by reference TRBV28 and TRBJ2-3, is DVKVTQSSRYLVKRTGEKVFLECVQDMDHENMFWYRQDPGLGLRLIYFSYDVKMKEKGDIPEGYSVSREKKERFSLILESASTNQTSMYLCASSRDTTDTQYFGPGTRLTVL.